A selection of T cell receptor beta chains follows, all from one sample in a study of blood T cells in healthy people across ages. TCRdb ran MiXCR on the 5' RACE reads and lists one entry per CDR3 protein. The sample carries roughly 1.5 million distinct CDR3 sequences, approximately 39% recorded once. The sample was blood. These receptors all stem from a woman younger than 35 in good health. CDR3s leave out the opening cysteine and the closing phenylalanine or tryptophan. Fields, in order: D gene, V gene, CDR3 protein. D genes are given only for firm matches.

-	TRBV28	ASSFREQTQY
-	TRBV5-1	ASSLSWDGYT
-	TRBV20-1	SDRGGSYNEQF
TRBD2	TRBV3-1	ASSRVRGGSYNEQF
-	TRBV3-1	ASSPGWGSNYGYT
TRBD2	TRBV10-3	ASTSGGLPDTQY
-	TRBV27	ASSSDGAYEQY
-	TRBV3-1	ASSQFSWKSEQY
TRBD1	TRBV5-1	ASSITPDRGTEAF
-	TRBV6-5	ASGRSPYNSPLH
-	TRBV5-1	ASSLGRDSTDTQY
TRBD2	TRBV7-9	ASSQTPGLAGVGTKNIQY
TRBD1	TRBV6-2/TRBV6-3	ASSYPGTVYSNQPQH
TRBD1	TRBV4-1	ASSQAPIPVQGVNEQF
-	TRBV19	ASIEGSNQPQH
TRBD1	TRBV7-2	ASSPGGTSIPSH
-	TRBV3-1	TSSRTRNEQF
-	TRBV5-1	ASPTRPGTAAGNEQF
-	TRBV20-1	SAGTYQTGGYT
TRBD1	TRBV30	AWSGDSKNIQY
-	TRBV12-3/TRBV12-4	ASSPFSGTLTYEQY
-	TRBV5-1	ASSQTGPEAF
TRBD2	TRBV20-1	SASQDLAGSYNEQF
-	TRBV30	AWSVPSDYNEQF
-	TRBV7-2	ASSVLRDTDTQY
-	TRBV19	ASSNRRMGTDTQY
-	TRBV6-6	ASSYSSVESGARGYT
-	TRBV4-3	ASSHRTGISEQY
-	TRBV5-1	ASSHPQRSETQY
-	TRBV20-1	SARNIRAAKNIQY
-	TRBV7-8	ASSRSLGLYGYT
-	TRBV27	ASSSLLGQLNTEAF
TRBD2	TRBV10-3	AISESGGHYPEQF